A selection of T cell receptor beta chains follows, all from one sample in a study of early T cells in non-severe SARS-CoV-2 infection. TCRdb analysed the 5' RACE reads with MiXCR anew, one entry per CDR3 protein. Among under 70,000 distinct CDR3 sequences listed, 11% were seen once. The source material was whole blood. All receptors come from an adult who was a healthcare worker with PCR-confirmed SARS-CoV-2 infection or an uninfected control (not recorded which). CDR3s include the opening cysteine and the closing phenylalanine or tryptophan. The D gene is left open where the match is weak. Clone size is given for some rows only: seen once, a few or many times, or a class if the clone is expanded.

>many|-|TRBV7-9|TRBJ2-3
CASSIEYTDTQYF
TGTGCCAGCAGCATAGAATACACAGATACGCAGTATTTT
>many|-|TRBV5-8|TRBJ1-5
CASSFVARGGTRWPQHF
TGTGCCAGCAGCTTCGTTGCGCGGGGTGGGACCCGTTGGCCCCAGCATTTT
>many|-|TRBV5-1|TRBJ1-1
CASREGGTEAFF
TGCGCCAGCAGGGAAGGAGGTACTGAAGCTTTCTTT
>many|TRBD1|TRBV19|TRBJ1-5
CASRPDRVGNQPQHF
TGTGCCAGTAGGCCCGACAGGGTGGGCAATCAGCCCCAGCATTTT
>-|TRBD2|TRBV11-2|TRBJ2-7
CASSFRTSGPTYEQYF
TGTGCCAGCAGCTTCAGGACTAGCGGGCCCACCTACGAGCAGTACTTC
>few|-|TRBV19|TRBJ2-5
CASSIGRETQYF
TGTGCCAGTAGTATAGGCAGGGAGACCCAGTACTTC
>-|-|TRBV6-4|TRBJ2-2
CASSDSSAGELFF
TGTGCCAGCAGTGACTCGTCCGCCGGGGAGCTGTTTTTT
>few|-|TRBV5-1|TRBJ2-1
CASSLSGGPGNEQFF
TGCGCCAGCAGCTTATCGGGTGGGCCAGGCAATGAGCAGTTCTTC
>-|TRBD2|TRBV6-1|TRBJ2-3
CASARSLAGGPSTDTQYF
TGTGCCAGCGCGAGGTCACTAGCGGGGGGTCCTAGCACAGATACGCAGTATTTT
>many|-|TRBV10-3|TRBJ1-5
CAISPTERQPQHF
TGTGCCATCAGCCCCACAGAGAGGCAGCCCCAGCATTTT
>few|-|TRBV24-1|TRBJ2-1
CATSVAPSYNEQFF
TGTGCCACCAGCGTAGCACCCTCCTACAATGAGCAGTTCTTC
>many|-|TRBV11-2|TRBJ2-2
CASSSGPNTGELFF
TGTGCCAGCAGCTCGGGGCCCAACACCGGGGAGCTGTTTTTT
>many|TRBD2|TRBV29-1|TRBJ2-3
CSVFSAGTKDTQYF
TGCAGCGTTTTCTCCGCCGGGACTAAGGATACGCAGTATTTT
>many|-|TRBV5-1|TRBJ2-7
CASSLLGKNEQYF
TGCGCCAGCAGCTTGTTAGGGAAAAACGAGCAGTACTTC
>many|TRBD2|TRBV6-5|TRBJ2-7
CASSEDRRGLYEQYF
TGTGCCAGCAGCGAGGACCGGCGGGGGTTATACGAGCAGTACTTC
>-|TRBD2|TRBV4-2|TRBJ2-7
CASSQSPGTSKEQYF
TGTGCCAGCAGCCAAAGTCCTGGGACTAGTAAGGAGCAGTACTTC
>many|-|TRBV4-2|TRBJ2-5
CASSQGGTRRETQYF
TGTGCCAGCAGCCAAGGGGGGACAAGGAGAGAGACCCAGTACTTC
>many|-|TRBV4-1|TRBJ1-1
CASSQNLVLNTEAFF
TGCGCCAGCAGCCAAAATCTGGTGTTGAACACTGAAGCTTTCTTT
>-|-|TRBV2|TRBJ2-5
CASSESGLSAETQYF
TGTGCCAGCAGTGAATCGGGATTATCGGCAGAGACCCAGTACTTC
>few|TRBD1|TRBV11-2|TRBJ2-3
CASSTTGGTSTDTQYF
TGTGCCAGCAGCACGACAGGGGGAACTAGCACAGATACGCAGTATTTT
>many|-|TRBV29-1|TRBJ1-5
CSVTPEGNQPQHF
TGCAGCGTTACTCCGGAGGGCAATCAGCCCCAGCATTTT
>medium-sized|-|TRBV7-7|TRBJ2-7
CASSFRHGDEQYF
TGTGCTAGCAGCTTCCGCCATGGGGACGAGCAGTACTTC
>-|-|TRBV11-1|TRBJ2-3
CASSRAGPTTDTQYF
TGTGCCAGCAGCAGGGCGGGACCCACCACAGATACGCAGTATTTT
>-|TRBD1|TRBV20-1|TRBJ2-7
CSAEGTVPSKQYF
TGCAGTGCTGAGGGGACAGTTCCCTCAAAGCAGTACTTC
>-|TRBD2|TRBV6-2/TRBV6-3|TRBJ2-1
CASSYRVWTSGAYNEQFF
TGTGCCAGCAGTTACCGGGTATGGACTAGCGGAGCCTACAATGAGCAGTTCTTC
>many|-|TRBV28|TRBJ2-3
CASSLVTLTDTQYF
TGTGCCAGCAGTTTGGTGACGCTAACAGATACGCAGTATTTT
>-|-|TRBV7-9|TRBJ1-4
CASSQWDGATNEKLFF
TGTGCCAGCAGCCAATGGGACGGAGCAACTAATGAAAAACTGTTTTTT
>many|-|TRBV6-1|TRBJ2-1
CASSEAEYNEQFF
TGTGCCAGCAGTGAAGCCGAGTACAATGAGCAGTTCTTC
>many|TRBD1|TRBV5-8|TRBJ2-1
CASSSDGTGVFYNEQFF
TGTGCCAGCAGCAGCGACGGGACAGGGGTGTTCTACAATGAGCAGTTCTTC
>-|TRBD2|TRBV12-3/TRBV12-4|TRBJ2-1
CASSPERGVSYNEQFF
TGTGCCAGCAGCCCGGAGCGGGGAGTATCCTACAATGAGCAGTTCTTC
>medium-sized|-|TRBV10-1|TRBJ2-2
CASSEKTDTGELFF
TGCGCCAGCAGTGAGAAAACAGACACCGGGGAGCTGTTTTTT
>-|TRBD2|TRBV7-2|TRBJ2-3
CASSLAGGPPVTDTQYF
TGTGCCAGCAGCCTAGCGGGGGGCCCCCCCGTCACAGATACGCAGTATTTT
>many|-|TRBV12-3/TRBV12-4|TRBJ1-1
CASSFRPTEAFF
TGTGCCAGCAGTTTCCGGCCAACTGAAGCTTTCTTT
>-|-|TRBV10-2|TRBJ2-1
CASSESGPLQGGNEQFF
TGCGCCAGCAGTGAGTCGGGGCCATTACAGGGAGGCAATGAGCAGTTCTTC
>few|-|TRBV19|TRBJ1-5
CASSLTQYYQPQHF
TGTGCCAGTAGCCTCACACAGTACTATCAGCCCCAGCATTTT
>many|-|TRBV3-1|TRBJ2-7
CASSQEGRYEQYF
TGTGCCAGCAGCCAAGAGGGCAGATACGAGCAGTACTTC
>many|-|TRBV5-5|TRBJ2-7
CASSLGPASSYEQYF
TGTGCCAGCAGCTTGGGGCCAGCCTCCTCCTACGAGCAGTACTTC
>-|-|TRBV20-1|TRBJ1-1
CSARDWRTEAFF
TGCAGTGCTAGAGATTGGCGGACTGAAGCTTTCTTT
>-|-|TRBV4-1|TRBJ1-3
CASSQSGHTIYF
TGCGCCAGCAGCCAGAGTGGGCACACCATATATTTT
>-|-|TRBV12-3/TRBV12-4|TRBJ1-5
CASSLHGNQPQHF
TGTGCCAGCAGTCTACACGGTAATCAGCCCCAGCATTTT
>few|TRBD1|TRBV9|TRBJ2-1
CASSVGTGGNEQFF
TGTGCCAGCAGCGTAGGAACAGGGGGTAATGAGCAGTTCTTC
>once|-|TRBV28|TRBJ2-1
CASSRQYNEQFF
TGTGCCAGCAGTCGACAGTACAATGAGCAGTTCTTC
>many|TRBD1|TRBV18|TRBJ1-5
CASSPGGQGTQPQHF
TGTGCCAGCTCACCGGGGGGACAGGGAACTCAGCCCCAGCATTTT
>few|-|TRBV4-1|TRBJ1-1
CASSQGPRTEAFF
TGCGCCAGCAGCCAAGGGCCCCGGACAGAAGCTTTCTTT
>-|TRBD1|TRBV29-1|TRBJ2-3
CSARQGFTDTQYF
TGCAGCGCCAGACAGGGTTTCACAGATACGCAGTATTTT
>many|-|TRBV11-2|TRBJ1-2
CASSRDRYYGYTF
TGTGCCAGCAGCCGCGACCGGTACTATGGCTACACCTTC
>-|-|TRBV20-1|TRBJ2-1
CSAHDSRKGNEQFF
TGCAGTGCTCATGACTCCAGGAAGGGCAATGAGCAGTTCTTC
>many|TRBD2|TRBV12-3/TRBV12-4|TRBJ2-1
CASSLSVAGSNEQFF
TGTGCCAGCAGTTTGTCGGTAGCGGGGAGCAATGAGCAGTTCTTC
>few|-|TRBV19|TRBJ1-4
CASSIRGPATNEKLFF
TGTGCCAGTAGTATAAGAGGACCTGCAACTAATGAAAAACTGTTTTTT
>many|-|TRBV7-2|TRBJ2-3
CASSLARLVGTDTQYF
TGTGCCAGCAGCTTAGCGCGTCTAGTTGGCACAGATACGCAGTATTTT
>many|-|TRBV11-2|TRBJ2-2
CASSLRGTGELFF
TGTGCCAGCAGCTTAAGGGGTACCGGGGAGCTGTTTTTT
>-|-|TRBV7-9|TRBJ2-5
CASNHYFGGETQYF
TGTGCCAGCAACCATTACTTTGGGGGTGAGACCCAGTACTTC
>many|TRBD1|TRBV7-8|TRBJ1-6
CASSLLSGGNSPLHF
TGTGCCAGCAGCTTGCTCTCAGGGGGTAATTCACCCCTCCATTTT
>many|-|TRBV10-3|TRBJ2-7
CATSGRQAYSYEQYF
TGTGCCACATCCGGAAGACAGGCTTACTCCTACGAGCAGTACTTC
>many|TRBD1|TRBV5-1|TRBJ2-7
CASSLGTGPYEQYF
TGCGCCAGCAGCTTGGGGACAGGGCCCTACGAGCAGTACTTC